Listed below are T cell receptor beta chains from one sample, sequenced in a study of T-cell memory formation after mild COVID-19. A single record per CDR3 protein comes from TCRdb applying MiXCR to the 5' RACE reads. The sample yields under 300,000 distinct CDR3 sequences, around 15% seen once. Sequencing input: PBMCs or a T cell subset sorted from them (not recorded which). All receptors come from a man aged 18 to 29 who had mild COVID-19 (a few samples of this study predate the infection). Cell type and time point are not known. The CDR3 runs from the conserved cysteine through the conserved F or W. A D gene is named only where the DNA matches it firmly. Not every row has a clone size; where given, it reads once, few, many or a size class.

CDR3nt,CDR3aa,abundance,j_gene,d_gene,v_gene
TGTGCCACCAGTGATTTAGGGGAAGGCTACACCTTC,CATSDLGEGYTF,NA,TRBJ1-2,NA,TRBV24-1
TGCAGTGCTAGAGAAGACAGCGGATTGTTCTACGAGCAGTACTTC,CSAREDSGLFYEQYF,few,TRBJ2-7,NA,TRBV20-1
TGTGCCAGCAAAACAGACAAGCCTGAAGCTTTCTTT,CASKTDKPEAFF,NA,TRBJ1-1,NA,TRBV2
TGTGCCACCAGCAACCGGGACACCCTGAACACCGGGGAGCTGTTTTTT,CATSNRDTLNTGELFF,many,TRBJ2-2,NA,TRBV24-1
TGTGCCAGCAGCCCTAATACTCTCAGCAATGAGCAGTTCTTC,CASSPNTLSNEQFF,NA,TRBJ2-1,NA,TRBV7-6
TGCAGTGCTGTCGGGACCCCAAAGATGGAGACCCAGTACTTC,CSAVGTPKMETQYF,few,TRBJ2-5,NA,TRBV20-1
TGTGCCAGCAGCTTAGGGGGGTACAATCAGCCCCAGCATTTT,CASSLGGYNQPQHF,few,TRBJ1-5,NA,TRBV7-2
TGTGCCACCAGCAGAGATCTCGGGGGCACAGATACGCAGTATTTT,CATSRDLGGTDTQYF,many,TRBJ2-3,NA,TRBV15
TGTGCCAGCAGCTCAACCGACAGAGGAACCTACGAGCAGTACTTC,CASSSTDRGTYEQYF,many,TRBJ2-7,NA,TRBV7-9
TGCAGCGTTTCCCCCGGGACGAACCCTCTCGAGCAGTACTTC,CSVSPGTNPLEQYF,few,TRBJ2-7,NA,TRBV29-1